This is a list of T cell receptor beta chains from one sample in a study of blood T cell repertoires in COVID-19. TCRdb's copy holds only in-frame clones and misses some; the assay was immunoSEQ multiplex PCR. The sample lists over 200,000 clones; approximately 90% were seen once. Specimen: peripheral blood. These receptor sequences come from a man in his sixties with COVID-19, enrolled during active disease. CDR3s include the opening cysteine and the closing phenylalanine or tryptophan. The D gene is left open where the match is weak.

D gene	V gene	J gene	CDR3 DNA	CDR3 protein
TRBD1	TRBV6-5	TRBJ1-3	TGTGCCAGCGGGACAGGGTCCCAAAACACCATATATTTT	CASGTGSQNTIYF
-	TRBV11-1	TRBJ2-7	TGTGCCAGCAGCTTAGCCGCAGGTCCCTACGAGCAGTACTTC	CASSLAAGPYEQYF
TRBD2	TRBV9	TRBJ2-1	TGTGCCAGCAGCGTAGCATGGCTAGCGGGATCCGAGCAGTTCTTC	CASSVAWLAGSEQFF
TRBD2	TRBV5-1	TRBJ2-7	TGCGCCAGCAGCCCCCTAGCGGGAGCGTCCTACGAGCAGTACTTC	CASSPLAGASYEQYF
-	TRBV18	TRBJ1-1	TGTGCCAGCTCACACTCACCCGGCGGGAACACTGAAGCTTTCTTT	CASSHSPGGNTEAFF
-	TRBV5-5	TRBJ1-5	TGTGCCAGCAGCTTGAGGGGTTACCCCAAGCCTCAGCCCCAGCATTTT	CASSLRGYPKPQPQHF
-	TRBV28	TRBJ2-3	TGTGCCAGCAGCCCTGGGGGGGCGGGGGAAGATACGCAGTATTTT	CASSPGGAGEDTQYF
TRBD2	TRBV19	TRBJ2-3	TGTGCCAGTAGTATGGGATTCGCGGGGGGAGCAGATACGCAGTATTTT	CASSMGFAGGADTQYF
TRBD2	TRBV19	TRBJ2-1	TGTGCCAGTAGTCCCCGGCGGACTAGCGCTGACTCCTACAATGAGCAGTTCTTC	CASSPRRTSADSYNEQFF
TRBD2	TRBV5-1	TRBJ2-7	TGCGCCAGCAGCCGGGGACTAGAGTTTCACTACGAGCAGTACTTC	CASSRGLEFHYEQYF